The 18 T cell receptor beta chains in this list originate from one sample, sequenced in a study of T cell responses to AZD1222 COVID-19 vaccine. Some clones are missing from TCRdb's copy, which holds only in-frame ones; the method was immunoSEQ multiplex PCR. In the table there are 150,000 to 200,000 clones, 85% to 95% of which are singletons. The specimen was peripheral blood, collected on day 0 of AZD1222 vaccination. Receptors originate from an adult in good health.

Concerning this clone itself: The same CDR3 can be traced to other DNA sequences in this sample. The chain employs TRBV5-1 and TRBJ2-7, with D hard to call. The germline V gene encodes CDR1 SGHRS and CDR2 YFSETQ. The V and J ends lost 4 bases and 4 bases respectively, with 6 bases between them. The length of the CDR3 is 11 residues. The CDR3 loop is CASSASYEQYF. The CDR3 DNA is TGCGCCAGCAGCGCCTCATACGAGCAGTACTTC.

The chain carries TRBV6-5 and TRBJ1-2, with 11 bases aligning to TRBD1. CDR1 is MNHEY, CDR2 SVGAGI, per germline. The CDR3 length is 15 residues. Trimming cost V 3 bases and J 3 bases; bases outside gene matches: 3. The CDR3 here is CASSYGQGADYGYTF. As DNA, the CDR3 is TGTGCCAGCAGTTATGGACAGGGGGCTGACTATGGCTACACCTTC.

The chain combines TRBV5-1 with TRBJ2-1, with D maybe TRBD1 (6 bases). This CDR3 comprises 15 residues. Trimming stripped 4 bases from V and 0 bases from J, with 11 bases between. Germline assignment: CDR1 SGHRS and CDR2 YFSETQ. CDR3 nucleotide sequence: TGCGCCAGCAGCACCGGACAGAGCTCCTACAATGAGCAGTTCTTC. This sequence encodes CASSTGQSSYNEQFF.

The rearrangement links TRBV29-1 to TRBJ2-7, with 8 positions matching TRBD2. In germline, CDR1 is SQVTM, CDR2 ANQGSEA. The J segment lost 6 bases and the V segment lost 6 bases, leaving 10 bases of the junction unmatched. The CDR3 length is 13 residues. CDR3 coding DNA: TGCAGCGTAGCCGGGACTAGGAATCTCGAGCAGTACTTC. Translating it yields CSVAGTRNLEQYF.

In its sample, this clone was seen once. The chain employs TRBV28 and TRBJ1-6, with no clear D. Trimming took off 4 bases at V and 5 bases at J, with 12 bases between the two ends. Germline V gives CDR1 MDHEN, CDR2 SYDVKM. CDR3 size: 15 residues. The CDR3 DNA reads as TGTGCCAGCAGTTCCGCCGGGCAGAATAATTCACCCCTCCACTTT. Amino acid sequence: CASSSAGQNNSPLHF.

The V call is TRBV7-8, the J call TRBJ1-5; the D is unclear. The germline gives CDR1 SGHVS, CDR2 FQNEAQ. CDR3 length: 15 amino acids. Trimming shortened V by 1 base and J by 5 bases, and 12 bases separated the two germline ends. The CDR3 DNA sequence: TGTGCCAGCAGCTTAGTAATAGCACCTGATCAGCCCCAGCATTTT. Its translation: CASSLVIAPDQPQHF.

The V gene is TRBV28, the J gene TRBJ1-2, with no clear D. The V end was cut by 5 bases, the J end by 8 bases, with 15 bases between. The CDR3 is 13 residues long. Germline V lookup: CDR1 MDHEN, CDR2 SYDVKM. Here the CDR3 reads CASSRSGEGGYTF. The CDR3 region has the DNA TGTGCCAGCAGTCGGAGTGGGGAGGGAGGCTACACCTTC.

This chain's CDR3 is CASSLAWTATYTF. The CDR3 region has the DNA TGTGCCAGCAGTTTGGCTTGGACAGCAACCTACACCTTC. This rearrangement joins TRBV12-3 or TRBV12-4 to TRBJ1-2; weak D call: TRBD1 (6 bases). Trimming stripped 3 bases from V and 10 bases from J, with 15 bases between. The CDR3 consists of 13 residues.

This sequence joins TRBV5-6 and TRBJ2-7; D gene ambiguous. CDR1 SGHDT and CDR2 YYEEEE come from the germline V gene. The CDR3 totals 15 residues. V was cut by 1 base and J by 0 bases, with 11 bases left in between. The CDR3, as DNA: TGTGCCAGCAGCTTGACAGCAATGACCTCCTACGAGCAGTACTTC. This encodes CASSLTAMTSYEQYF.

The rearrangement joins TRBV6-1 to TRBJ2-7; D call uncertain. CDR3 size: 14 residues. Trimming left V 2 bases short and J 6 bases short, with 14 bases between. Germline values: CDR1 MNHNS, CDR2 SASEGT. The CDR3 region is CASSETRRSVEQYF. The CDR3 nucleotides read TGTGCCAGCAGTGAAACCCGTCGGTCTGTCGAGCAGTACTTC.

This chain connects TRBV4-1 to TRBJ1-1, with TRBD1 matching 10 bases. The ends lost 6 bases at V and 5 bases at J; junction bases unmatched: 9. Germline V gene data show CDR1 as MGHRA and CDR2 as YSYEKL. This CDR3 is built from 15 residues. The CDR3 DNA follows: TGCGCCAGCAGTCCACGGGACAGGGGATTAACTGAAGCTTTCTTT. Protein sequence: CASSPRDRGLTEAFF.

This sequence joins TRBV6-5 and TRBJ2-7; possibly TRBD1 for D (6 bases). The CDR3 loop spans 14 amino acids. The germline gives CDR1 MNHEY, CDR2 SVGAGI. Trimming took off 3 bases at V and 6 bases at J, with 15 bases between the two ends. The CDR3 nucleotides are TGTGCCAGCAGTTATCGGACAGCCGCTAGCGAGCAGTACTTC. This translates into CASSYRTAASEQYF.

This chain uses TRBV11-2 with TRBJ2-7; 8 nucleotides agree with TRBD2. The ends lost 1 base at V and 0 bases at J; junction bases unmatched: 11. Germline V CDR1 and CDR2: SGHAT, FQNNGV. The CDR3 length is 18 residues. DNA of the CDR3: TGTGCCAGCAGCTTAGCCGCCAGCGGGGGCGATAGCTCCTACGAGCAGTACTTC. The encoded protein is CASSLAASGGDSSYEQYF.

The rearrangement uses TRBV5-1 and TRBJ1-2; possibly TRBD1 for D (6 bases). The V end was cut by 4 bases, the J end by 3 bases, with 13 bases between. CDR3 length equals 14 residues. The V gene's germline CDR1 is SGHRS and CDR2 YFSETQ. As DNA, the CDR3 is TGCGCCAGCAGCCCGGGGGGGCGGGACTATGGCTACACCTTC. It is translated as CASSPGGRDYGYTF.

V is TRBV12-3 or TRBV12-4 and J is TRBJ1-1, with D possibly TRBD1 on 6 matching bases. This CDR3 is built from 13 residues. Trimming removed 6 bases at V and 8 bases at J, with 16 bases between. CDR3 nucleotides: TGTGCCAGCAGCCCGCAGTCCGGGACAGAAGCTTTCTTT. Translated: CASSPQSGTEAFF.

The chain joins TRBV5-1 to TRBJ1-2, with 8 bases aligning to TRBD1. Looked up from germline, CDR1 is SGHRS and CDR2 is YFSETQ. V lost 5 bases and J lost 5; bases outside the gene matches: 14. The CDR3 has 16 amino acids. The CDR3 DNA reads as TGCGCCAGCAGGCCTGGGACAGGAGGCCCGGGGTATGGCTACACCTTC. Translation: CASRPGTGGPGYGYTF.

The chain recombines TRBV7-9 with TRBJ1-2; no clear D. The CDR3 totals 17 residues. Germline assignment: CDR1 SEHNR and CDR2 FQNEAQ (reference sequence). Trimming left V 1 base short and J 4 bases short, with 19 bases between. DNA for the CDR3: TGTGCCAGCAGCTTAGAATTGGAGGCAGAACCTTCCTATGGCTACACCTTC. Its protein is CASSLELEAEPSYGYTF.

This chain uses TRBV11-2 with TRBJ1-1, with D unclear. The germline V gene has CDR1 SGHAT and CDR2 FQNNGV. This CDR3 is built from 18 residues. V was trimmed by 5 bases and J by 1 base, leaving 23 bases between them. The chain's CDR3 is CASSPLSLRALRNTEAFF. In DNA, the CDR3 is TGTGCCAGCAGCCCTCTATCACTTAGGGCGTTGAGGAACACTGAAGCTTTCTTT.